Shown below are 18 T cell receptor beta chains from a single sample sequenced in a study of identical twins. TCRdb analysed the 5' RACE reads with MiXCR anew, one entry per CDR3 protein. The sample contains about 450,000 distinct CDR3 sequences, approximately 18% of which appear only once. Sequencing was performed on naive T cells sorted from blood. The source of these receptors is a man aged 50 to 60 in good health.

CDR3 DNA sequence: TGTGCCAGCAGCACGCAATGGACCGGGGAGCTGTTTTTT. Translated, it gives CASSTQWTGELFF. The chain is built from TRBV7-9 and TRBJ2-2; D not certain. CDR1 and CDR2 (germline): SEHNR, FQNEAQ (reference sequence). V was shortened by 5 bases and J by 5 bases, with 9 bases between the two germline ends. This CDR3 contains 13 residues.

The genes are TRBV5-1 and TRBJ2-3; 7 bases map to TRBD2. Germline CDR1 and CDR2: SGHRS and YFSETQ. V lost 4 bases, J lost 1 base, and 9 bases stayed unmatched. The length of the CDR3 is 16 residues. The CDR3 loop is CASSHGLDTGTDTQYF. In nucleotides, the CDR3 is TGCGCCAGCAGCCATGGACTAGACACGGGCACAGATACGCAGTATTTT.

V usage is TRBV7-9 and J usage is TRBJ2-2; D may be TRBD2 (6 bases). The CDR3 sequence is 17 residues long. The germline CDR1 and CDR2 sequences are SEHNR and FQNEAQ (reference sequence). V lost 5 bases to trimming and J lost 1 base, with 17 bases between them. This chain's CDR3 is CASSPFLGRGNTGELFF. CDR3 in DNA: TGTGCCAGCAGCCCCTTTTTAGGGCGGGGGAACACCGGGGAGCTGTTTTTT.

This clonotype was counted between two and nine times. The chain recombines TRBV20-1 with TRBJ1-5; tentative D call: TRBD1 (5 bases). V was pared by 6 bases and J by 0 bases, with 12 bases between. This CDR3 comprises 14 residues. Looked up from germline, CDR1 is DFQATT and CDR2 is SNEGSKA (reference sequence). DNA of the CDR3: TGCAGTGCCACCCTCGGGGGTAGCAATCAGCCCCAGCATTTT. Protein product: CSATLGGSNQPQHF.

The chain couples TRBV28 to TRBJ1-2; the match to TRBD1 covers 9 bases. CDR1 and CDR2 from the germline V gene are MDHEN and SYDVKM. Trimming cost V 7 bases and J 5 bases; bases outside gene matches: 8. CDR3 size: 14 residues. CDR3 in amino acids: CASKQGAAWYGYTF. CDR3 DNA sequence: TGTGCCAGCAAACAGGGGGCGGCTTGGTATGGCTACACCTTC.

V and J are TRBV5-1 and TRBJ2-7; 7 bases align to TRBD1. Germline-derived CDR1 and CDR2 are SGHRS and YFSETQ. CDR3 length: 14 residues. The V segment lost 5 bases and the J segment 2 bases; nucleotides outside the gene matches: 7. CDR3 in DNA: TGCGCCAGCAGTACCCCGGGACAGACCTACGAGCAGTACTTC. Protein product: CASSTPGQTYEQYF.

This clonotype has ten or more counts. The V call is TRBV5-1, the J call TRBJ1-1; the D gene is possibly TRBD1 (5 bases). The length of the CDR3 is 14 residues. CDR1 and CDR2 (germline): SGHRS, YFSETQ. With 4 bases removed from V and 1 base from J, the gap between germline ends came to 11 bases. CDR3 coding DNA: TGCGCCAGCAGCGAAGGGGTGGCGAACACTGAAGCTTTCTTT. This translates into CASSEGVANTEAFF. The full variable domain, rest sourced from reference TRBV5-1 and TRBJ1-1, is KAGVTQTPRYLIKTRGQQVTLSCSPISGHRSVSWYQQTPGQGLQFLFEYFSETQRNKGNFPGRFSGRQFSNSRSEMNVSTLELGDSALYLCASSEGVANTEAFFGQGTRLTVV.

This clonotype was observed at least ten times. The V call is TRBV9, the J call TRBJ2-3, with 7 bases matching TRBD2. This CDR3 spans 14 amino acids. Trimming cost V 6 bases and J 4 bases; bases outside gene matches: 8. The germline V gene encodes CDR1 SGDLS and CDR2 YYNGEE. Here the CDR3 reads CASNRGSTADTQYF. CDR3 DNA sequence: TGTGCCAGCAACCGCGGGAGTACAGCAGATACGCAGTATTTT.

This clonotype was counted only a few times. This clone may be a read error of a much larger clone one base away. The rearrangement links TRBV7-9 to TRBJ2-1, with D hard to call. The V gene lost 1 base and the J gene lost 8 bases, with 15 bases spanning the gap. The germline V gene has CDR1 SEHNR and CDR2 FQNEAQ (reference sequence). There are 15 residues in the CDR3. CDR3 coding DNA: TGTGCCAGCAGCTTAGTCCTAGTGGGGTTGGATGAGCAGTTCTTC. Its translation is CASSLVLVGLDEQFF.

This clonotype has only a few counts. The chain employs TRBV5-1 and TRBJ2-5, with D tentatively TRBD1 (6 bases). Looked up from germline, CDR1 is SGHRS and CDR2 is YFSETQ. Trimming took 5 bases from V and 2 from J, leaving 13 bases between them. The CDR3 sequence is 14 residues long. The CDR3 reads CASRQGHLQETQYF. The CDR3 region has the DNA TGCGCCAGCAGGCAGGGGCACCTACAAGAGACCCAGTACTTC. Looking up the rest from reference TRBV5-1 and TRBJ2-5 gives the full variable domain: KAGVTQTPRYLIKTRGQQVTLSCSPISGHRSVSWYQQTPGQGLQFLFEYFSETQRNKGNFPGRFSGRQFSNSRSEMNVSTLELGDSALYLCASRQGHLQETQYFGPGTRLLVL.

The sample holds a few counts of this clonotype. The J gene is TRBJ2-3, the V gene TRBV20-1; D is perhaps TRBD2 (6 bases). The germline V and J ends were trimmed by 4 bases and 5 bases, with 19 bases remaining between them. CDR1 DFQATT and CDR2 SNEGSKA come from the germline V gene (reference sequence). The CDR3 consists of 15 residues. The CDR3 region has the DNA TGCAGTGCTAAACACTCAGCGGGTGGGAAAGATACGCAGTATTTT. Its translation: CSAKHSAGGKDTQYF.

This clonotype has at least ten counts. Here the CDR3 reads CASSKGPGTGELFF. CDR3 DNA sequence: TGTGCCAGCAGCAAAGGGCCCGGTACCGGGGAGCTGTTTTTT. This chain joins TRBV7-2 and TRBJ2-2; D not resolved. Trimming took 5 bases from V and 5 from J, leaving 12 bases between them. CDR1 is SGHTA and CDR2 is FQGNSA in the germline V gene. This CDR3 comprises 14 residues.

At least ten counts were recorded for this clonotype. The chain is built from TRBV29-1 and TRBJ2-1; no firm D call. Germline V gene sequence: CDR1 SQVTM, CDR2 ANQGSEA. The germline V and J ends were trimmed by 4 bases and 10 bases, with 2 bases remaining between them. This CDR3 has 8 amino acids. CDR3 DNA: TGCAGCGTTGGCGAGCAGTTCTTC. Translation: CSVGEQFF.

The chain employs TRBV11-3 and TRBJ2-3; TRBD2 agrees at 7 bases. The CDR3 loop spans 15 amino acids. Germline values: CDR1 SGHNT, CDR2 YENEEA. Trimming took 2 bases from V and 5 from J; bases not matched to a gene: 7. This chain's CDR3 is CASSLNGRSLDTQYF. As DNA, the CDR3 is TGTGCCAGCAGCTTAAACGGGAGGTCATTAGATACGCAGTATTTT.

V is TRBV3-1 and J is TRBJ2-3; D possibly corresponds to TRBD2 (7 bases). CDR3 length: 17 amino acids. Germline assignment: CDR1 LGHDT and CDR2 YNNKEL (reference sequence). The germline V and J ends were trimmed by 4 bases and 1 base, with 18 bases remaining between them. CDR3 sequence (DNA): TGTGCCAGCAGCCGAGGACCGGCGGGGGCCCGCACAGATACGCAGTATTTT. The encoded protein is CASSRGPAGARTDTQYF.

This rearrangement joins TRBV5-1 to TRBJ2-5; perhaps TRBD2 as D (6 bases). CDR1 is SGHRS and CDR2 is YFSETQ in the germline V gene. This CDR3 has 13 residues. Between the trimmed V and J ends, which lost 4 bases and 4 bases, there was a span of 11 bases. The CDR3 nucleotides read TGCGCCAGCAGCGTAGTCGGGGGAGAGACCCAGTACTTC. This translates into CASSVVGGETQYF.

This chain connects TRBV11-2 to TRBJ2-7; D possibly corresponds to TRBD2 (5 bases). CDR1 and CDR2 from the germline V gene are SGHAT and FQNNGV. V was cut by 4 bases and J by 2 bases, with 18 bases left in between. The CDR3 contains 16 residues. The CDR3 sequence is CASSSVALAMPYEQYF. In nucleotides, the CDR3 is TGTGCCAGCAGCTCGGTAGCTCTAGCCATGCCCTACGAGCAGTACTTC.

In this sample, this clonotype turned up many times. The rearrangement uses TRBV29-1 and TRBJ2-1; 13 bases fit TRBD2. Trimming at V came to 7 bases and at J to 7 bases, leaving 7 bases not matched to a gene. CDR3 length: 14 amino acids. Germline CDR1 is SQVTM and CDR2 is ANQGSEA. The CDR3 protein is CSAKLAGGWNEQFF. In nucleotides, the CDR3 is TGCAGCGCTAAACTAGCGGGAGGGTGGAATGAGCAGTTCTTC.